Below, 8 T cell receptor beta chains from the same sample are listed, as sequenced in a study of CD8+ T cells in alopecia areata. Investigators isolated RNA and reverse transcribed it into cDNA to act as the sequencing template. Sequenced by immunoSEQ multiplex PCR; TCRdb stores in-frame clones only, minus some. The data hold approximately 30,000 clones, with approximately 60% observed a single time. The source material was NKG2D-high CD8+ T cells sorted from blood. The receptors were gathered from a human donor with alopecia areata.

This chain uses TRBV6-5 with TRBJ2-1, with D hard to call. The CDR3 contains 13 residues. The V and J ends lost 7 bases and 9 bases respectively, with 16 bases between them. Germline lookup yields CDR1 MNHEY and CDR2 SVGAGI. CDR3: CASTQSGSAEQFF. The CDR3 nucleotides read TGTGCCAGCACCCAGTCGGGTTCGGCTGAGCAGTTCTTC.

In this sample, this clone is medium-sized. CDR3 in DNA: TGCGCCAGCAGCCTTAGCGGGGGGCCCTCCTACAATGAGCAGTTCTTC. Its protein product is CASSLSGGPSYNEQFF. The J gene is TRBJ2-1, the V gene TRBV4-1; TRBD2 matches at 10 bases. The CDR3 is made up of 16 amino acids. CDR1 is MGHRA and CDR2 is YSYEKL in the germline V gene. After removal of 4 bases from V and 0 bases from J, the junction contained 3 bases not matched to a gene.

V gene TRBV28 combines with J gene TRBJ2-5; 8 bases line up with TRBD1. The germline CDR1 and CDR2 sequences are MDHEN and SYDVKM. The V and J ends lost 6 bases and 4 bases, in that order; junction bases with no gene match: 10. CDR3 length equals 15 residues. The CDR3 reads CASSPWTGRSETQYF. The CDR3 region has the DNA TGTGCCAGCAGCCCCTGGACAGGGAGGTCAGAGACCCAGTACTTC.

The chain links TRBV29-1 to TRBJ2-3; 8 nucleotides line up with TRBD2. This CDR3 contains 14 residues. The V gene's germline CDR1 is SQVTM and CDR2 ANQGSEA. Germline trimming cut 1 base from V and 4 bases from J; bases unmatched to any gene: 4. In DNA form, the CDR3 reads TGCAGCGTTGAAGCGGGGGGGCAGGCAGATACGCAGTATTTT. Translating it yields CSVEAGGQADTQYF.

The rearrangement joins TRBV27 to TRBJ2-7; D gene uncertain. Trimming pared 0 bases from V and 4 bases from J, leaving 16 bases between. Germline CDR1 reads MNHEY; CDR2 reads SMNVEV (reference sequence). The CDR3 is made up of 16 amino acids. The CDR3 here is CASSLSSGPEQYEQYF. CDR3 nucleotides: TGTGCCAGCAGTTTATCGTCAGGCCCCGAGCAATACGAGCAGTACTTC.

This clone was counted once. The chain has TRBV7-9 and TRBJ1-5, with 9 nucleotides matching TRBD1. The CDR3 contains 14 residues. CDR1 and CDR2 (germline): SEHNR, FQNEAQ (reference sequence). The junction had 3 bases not matched to a gene; V was cut back by 5 bases and J by 4 bases. This chain's CDR3 is CASSEGQGNQPQHF. The CDR3 bases are TGTGCCAGCAGCGAGGGACAGGGTAATCAGCCCCAGCATTTT.

The CDR3: CASSLSGYEQYF. The DNA for the CDR3 is TGTGCCAGCAGCCTCAGTGGGTACGAGCAGTACTTC. The gene calls are TRBV5-6 and TRBJ2-7; D remains unclear. V lost 4 bases and J 4 bases, leaving 9 bases between the germline ends. Germline CDR1 reads SGHDT; CDR2 reads YYEEEE. The CDR3 length is 12 residues.

The chain uses TRBV28 and TRBJ2-3, with D perhaps being TRBD1 or TRBD2 (5 bases each). Germline-derived CDR1 and CDR2 are MDHEN and SYDVKM. This CDR3 is 17 amino acids long. Trimming shortened V by 4 bases and J by 2 bases, and 19 bases separated the two germline ends. The CDR3 protein is CASSYTLNGTDTDTQYF. Here the CDR3 DNA reads TGTGCCAGCAGTTACACCTTGAACGGGACGGACACAGATACGCAGTATTTT.